This TCR beta chain was sequenced during a study of shared clonotypes between healthy human individuals. Study-wide background: The donor group consisted of a couple of women and a few men, aged 18 to 49. A donor's plate count was three for CD4 naive and three for CD4 memory; CD8 naive had two and CD8 memory one.

Each subset's genomic DNA was split evenly across several immunoSEQ plates. Produced via immunoSEQ multiplex PCR; TCRdb's table is partial and in-frame only. The sample has approximately 620,000 clones, about 97% seen once; the top ten hold 0.045% to 0.06%. CDR1 is KGHSH and CDR2 is LQKENI in the germline V gene. The V end was cut by 5 bases, the J end by 6 bases, with 10 bases between. The CDR3 totals 13 residues. The source of this sequence is a woman in her 30s in good health. Material for sequencing was naive CD4+ T cells sorted from blood. As to subset: CD45RA+ positively selected. The genes are TRBV18 and TRBJ1-4, with D uncertain. CDR3 sequence: CASSGNLDEKLFF. In DNA form, the CDR3 reads TGTGCCAGCTCAGGGAATCTCGATGAAAAACTGTTTTTT.